Listed here are 13 T cell receptor beta chains from one sample, sequenced in a study of T cell repertoires in cytomegalovirus infection. Using its own MiXCR run on the reads, TCRdb lists one record per CDR3 protein. The table lists roughly 730,000 distinct CDR3 sequences, around 30% of them singletons, with around a sixth in the top ten. These TCRs' antigens remain unknown. Sequenced material: cultured PBMCs, taken from culture after CMV antigen stimulation. The receptors stem from a human donor in good health (CMV status not recorded). Some clones in this sample may be carry-over from other donors' samples.

There are a few counts of this clonotype. The chain uses TRBV28 and TRBJ2-3; tentatively, D is TRBD1 (6 bases). The CDR3 is 13 amino acids. Germline V gene lookup returns CDR1 MDHEN and CDR2 SYDVKM. CDR3 amino acids: CAAEGGSTDTQYF. The CDR3 DNA sequence: TGTGCTGCCGAAGGGGGTAGCACAGATACGCAGTATTTT.

In this sample, this clonotype turned up a few times. V is TRBV7-9 and J is TRBJ2-2; TRBD1 might be the D (6 bases). The CDR3 is 17 residues long. V was cut by 5 bases and J by 1 base, with 17 bases left in between. Germline V lookup: CDR1 SEHNR, CDR2 FQNEAQ (reference sequence). CDR3 sequence reads: CASSHKPRTENTGELFF. For the CDR3, the DNA is TGTGCCAGCAGCCATAAGCCACGGACAGAGAACACCGGGGAGCTGTTTTTT.

The CDR3 nucleotides read TGTGCCACCAGCAGAGATACGTCGGGACTAGCACACAATGAGCAGTTCTTC. Its translation: CATSRDTSGLAHNEQFF. V and J are TRBV15 and TRBJ2-1, with 9 bases fitting TRBD2. V dropped 0 bases and J dropped 5; count of bases not matched to a gene: 8. The CDR3 is 17 amino acids. The V gene's germline CDR1 is LNHNV and CDR2 YYDKDF (reference sequence).

This clonotype has a handful of counts. This sequence joins TRBV25-1 and TRBJ1-1; D gene unclear. CDR3 size: 13 residues. V lost 2 bases, J lost 6 bases, and 10 bases lay in between. Germline CDR1 is MGHDK and CDR2 is SYGVNS. The CDR3 region is CASSERFEAEAFF. The CDR3, as DNA: TGTGCCAGCAGTGAACGGTTCGAGGCTGAAGCTTTCTTT. The whole variable domain, remainder taken from reference TRBV25-1 and TRBJ1-1, is EADIYQTPRYLVIGTGKKITLECSQTMGHDKMYWYQQDPGMELHLIHYSYGVNSTEKGDLSSESTVSRIRTEHFPLTLESARPSHTSQYLCASSERFEAEAFFGQGTRLTVV.

CDR3 nucleotide sequence: TGCAGTGCAGGCACGGGTTTTGCTGAAGCTTTCTTT. Its protein product is CSAGTGFAEAFF. V usage is TRBV20-1 and J usage is TRBJ1-1; D gene unclear. Looked up from germline, CDR1 is DFQATT and CDR2 is SNEGSKA (reference sequence). This CDR3 has 12 residues. Trimming removed 6 bases from V and 6 bases from J, with 14 bases in between.

The gene calls are TRBV2 and TRBJ1-1; D perhaps matches TRBD1 (5 bases). The CDR3 runs to 12 residues. From germline, CDR1 is SNHLY and CDR2 FYNNEI. Trimming took off 5 bases at V and 8 bases at J, with 12 bases between the two ends. CDR3 sequence: CASSPTRVEAFF. The CDR3 coding sequence is TGTGCCAGCAGTCCCACCAGGGTGGAAGCTTTCTTT.

The chain combines TRBV15 with TRBJ2-3; D not certain. CDR1 and CDR2 (germline): LNHNV, YYDKDF (reference sequence). V gave up 3 bases and J gave up 0 bases, with 13 bases separating them. The length of the CDR3 is 16 residues. CDR3 sequence: CATSSGEAESTDTQYF. CDR3 in DNA: TGTGCCACCAGCAGCGGAGAGGCAGAGAGCACAGATACGCAGTATTTT.

V is TRBV7-3 and J is TRBJ1-5, with D unresolved. V shed 4 bases and J shed 7 bases, with 8 bases lying between them. Germline lookup yields CDR1 SGHTA and CDR2 FQGTGA. This CDR3 is 12 amino acids long. The CDR3 loop reads CASSYLSQPQHF. As DNA, the CDR3 is TGTGCCAGCAGCTACCTAAGCCAGCCCCAGCATTTT.

This clonotype was seen only a few times. The chain links TRBV20-1 to TRBJ1-2; 11 bases map to TRBD1. With V trimmed by 2 bases and J by 8 bases, 10 bases remained unmatched. The CDR3 totals 15 residues. The germline gives CDR1 DFQATT, CDR2 SNEGSKA (reference sequence). CDR3 loop: CSARNPGTGGYGYTF. Here the CDR3 DNA reads TGCAGTGCTAGAAACCCCGGGACAGGGGGGTACGGCTACACCTTC.

J is TRBJ1-5 and V is TRBV10-2, with D tentatively TRBD1 (5 bases). CDR3 length: 12 residues. The germline V gene encodes CDR1 WSHSY and CDR2 SAAADI. V was pared by 10 bases and J by 9 bases, with 16 bases between. The chain's CDR3 is CATQVPGGPQHF. DNA for the CDR3: TGCGCCACCCAAGTCCCTGGGGGGCCCCAGCATTTT.

This clonotype was picked up a small number of times. This sequence joins TRBV12-3 or TRBV12-4 and TRBJ1-5; no reliable D call. The CDR3 covers 14 residues. V lost 6 bases, J lost 0 bases, and 9 bases lay in between. CDR3 in amino acids: CASRTEGSNQPQHF. In DNA form, the CDR3 reads TGTGCCAGCAGAACCGAGGGTAGCAATCAGCCCCAGCATTTT.

This sequence joins TRBV4-1 and TRBJ2-3; 7 positions match TRBD1. The V and J ends lost 4 bases and 2 bases, in that order; junction bases with no gene match: 12. The germline CDR1 and CDR2 sequences are MGHRA and YSYEKL. The CDR3 totals 17 residues. DNA of the CDR3: TGCGCCAGCAGCCGCCGACAGGGCTGGGACCTCACAGATACGCAGTATTTT. Its protein is CASSRRQGWDLTDTQYF.

CDR3 loop: CASSPVRGGSYNEQFF. DNA of the CDR3: TGTGCCAGCAGCCCCGTCAGGGGTGGCTCCTACAATGAGCAGTTCTTC. The V and J genes are TRBV5-4 and TRBJ2-1; possibly TRBD1 for D (6 bases). The CDR3 spans 16 residues. V shed 4 bases and J shed 0 bases, with 14 bases lying between them. Germline lookup yields CDR1 SGHNT and CDR2 YYREEE (reference sequence).